The 25 T cell receptor beta chains presented below share a single source sample, sequenced in a study of beta chain features in type 1 diabetes. Sequenced material consisted of expressed TCRB transcripts (all of the isolated RNA was reverse transcribed). Using immunoSEQ multiplex PCR, the repertoire was profiled, and TCRdb retains in-frame clones only, with some absent. This table has about 27,000 clones, 56% appearing once. Findings and limits, study-wide: Moderate yet significant TCRB CDR3 shortening was seen in Type 1 diabetes patients in all four CD4+ subsets.

These receptors' antigens are unknown. Sequenced material: Tregs from blood. These receptors were collected from a woman aged 18-29 years with type 1 diabetes.

The genes are TRBV6-1 and TRBJ2-1; 11 nucleotides agree with TRBD2. V gave up 7 bases and J gave up 8 bases; unmatched junction bases: 7. CDR1 and CDR2 from the germline V gene are MNHNS and SASEGT. CDR3 length: 14 residues. The CDR3 protein is CASISSGRKYEQFF. The CDR3 nucleotides read TGTGCCAGCATCTCTAGCGGGAGGAAATATGAGCAGTTCTTC.

This chain uses TRBV11-2 with TRBJ1-5; D may be TRBD1 (6 bases). Between the trimmed V and J ends, which lost 2 bases and 4 bases, there was a span of 6 bases. The CDR3 covers 13 residues. CDR1 and CDR2 from the germline V gene are SGHAT and FQNNGV. CDR3: CASSLTGNQPQHF. CDR3 DNA sequence: TGTGCCAGCAGCTTAACAGGGAATCAGCCCCAGCATTTT.

V gene TRBV6-1 combines with J gene TRBJ2-7; D ambiguous. With 9 bases removed from V and 3 bases from J, the gap between germline ends came to 12 bases. This CDR3 region has 12 residues. Germline loops: CDR1 MNHNS, CDR2 SASEGT. Here the CDR3 reads CASVRALYEQYF. DNA for the CDR3: TGTGCCAGTGTAAGAGCGCTCTACGAGCAGTACTTC.

CDR3 amino acids: CAWSKGTDSGNTIYF. The CDR3, as DNA: TGTGCCTGGAGCAAAGGGACAGACTCTGGAAACACCATATATTTT. The chain employs TRBV30 and TRBJ1-3; 7 nucleotides match TRBD1. This CDR3 region has 15 residues. CDR1 is GTSNPN and CDR2 is SVGIG in the germline V gene (reference sequence). V dropped 3 bases and J dropped 0; count of bases not matched to a gene: 5.

This clone was counted only a few times. The V call is TRBV5-1, the J call TRBJ2-3; 7 positions match TRBD1. Germline trimming cut 2 bases from V and 1 base from J; bases unmatched to any gene: 1. CDR3 length: 14 amino acids. CDR1 is SGHRS, CDR2 YFSETQ, per germline. CDR3 amino acids: CASSFGQGTDTQYF. DNA of the CDR3: TGCGCCAGCAGCTTCGGACAGGGCACAGATACGCAGTATTTT.

The chain uses TRBV7-3 and TRBJ2-3; 9 bases align to TRBD2. Germline V CDR1 and CDR2: SGHTA, FQGTGA. The V segment lost 4 bases and the J segment 1 base; nucleotides outside the gene matches: 3. The CDR3 covers 15 residues. The CDR3 nucleotides are TGTGCCAGCAGCTCAAGGACTAGCGGCACAGATACGCAGTATTTT. Its protein product is CASSSRTSGTDTQYF. The entire variable domain, with the rest obtained from reference TRBV7-3 and TRBJ2-3, is as follows: GAGVSQTPSNKVTEKGKYVELRCDPISGHTALYWYRQSLGQGPEFLIYFQGTGAADDSGLPNDRFFAVRPEGSVSTLKIQRTERGDSAVYLCASSSRTSGTDTQYFGPGTRLTVL.

The chain uses TRBV28 and TRBJ2-7; 8 positions match TRBD1. The junction had 9 bases not matched to a gene; V was cut back by 5 bases and J by 6 bases. The CDR3 extends over 14 amino acids. CDR1 and CDR2 from the germline V gene are MDHEN and SYDVKM. Written as DNA, the CDR3 is TGTGCCAGCAGTCCCGGACAGGGCTGGGGCGAGCAGTACGTC. Its protein product is CASSPGQGWGEQYV.

The chain uses TRBV10-3 and TRBJ2-7; 10 bases agree with TRBD1. From germline, CDR1 is ENHRY and CDR2 SYGVKD. The CDR3 totals 16 residues. V was pared by 6 bases and J by 6 bases, with 14 bases of the junction left unmatched. CDR3 DNA: TGTGCCATCAGCCGCCCCCCAGGGACAGGGGACTCCGAGCAGTACTTC. Its translation: CAISRPPGTGDSEQYF.

This rearrangement joins TRBV9 to TRBJ2-2; D gene ambiguous. Deletions cut 0 bases from V and 3 bases from J, with 6 bases between. The germline V gene has CDR1 SGDLS and CDR2 YYNGEE. The CDR3 loop spans 14 amino acids. This CDR3 reads CASSVGLHTGELFF. The CDR3 DNA reads TGTGCCAGCAGCGTAGGCCTACACACCGGGGAGCTGTTTTTT.

This clone has just a few counts. The chain uses TRBV28 and TRBJ1-3, with TRBD1 matching 8 bases. Germline-derived CDR1 and CDR2 are MDHEN and SYDVKM. V trimming: 8 bases; J trimming: 4 bases; junction bases outside the gene matches: 7. This CDR3 contains 14 residues. DNA of the CDR3: TGTGCCAGCGCCCTAGGACAGGGAGGAAACACCATATATTTT. It is translated as CASALGQGGNTIYF.

This chain joins TRBV7-9 and TRBJ2-1; D is ambiguous. The CDR3 contains 15 residues. Trimming shortened V by 3 bases and J by 2 bases, and 11 bases separated the two germline ends. The germline gives CDR1 SEHNR, CDR2 FQNEAQ (reference sequence). CDR3 bases: TGTGCCAGCAGCTTCTCCCTGTTAGCCTACAATGAGCAGTTCTTC. Translation gives CASSFSLLAYNEQFF.

The rearrangement uses TRBV4-3 and TRBJ1-1; the match to TRBD1 covers 9 bases. The CDR3 has 16 amino acids. Germline lookup yields CDR1 LGHNA and CDR2 YSLEER. The trim removed 0 bases at V and 2 bases at J, leaving 4 bases unmatched. In nucleotides, the CDR3 is TGCGCCAGCAGCCAAGATCCACAGGGGGCCAACACTGAAGCTTTCTTT. Protein: CASSQDPQGANTEAFF.

The J gene is TRBJ2-3, the V gene TRBV5-8; 12 bases line up with TRBD2. V dropped 4 bases and J dropped 6; count of bases not matched to a gene: 6. Germline values: CDR1 SGHTS, CDR2 YDEGEE. The CDR3 is made up of 15 amino acids. CDR3 sequence reads: CASSGLAGPWDTQYF. The CDR3 nucleotides are TGTGCCAGCAGCGGACTAGCGGGACCGTGGGATACGCAGTATTTT.

The chain carries TRBV28 and TRBJ1-5; D is undetermined. Germline loops: CDR1 MDHEN, CDR2 SYDVKM. Deletions cut 4 bases from V and 4 bases from J, with 11 bases between. The CDR3 runs to 14 residues. The CDR3 protein is CASSSTGGNQPQHF. CDR3 nucleotides: TGTGCCAGCAGTTCCACGGGTGGGAATCAGCCCCAGCATTTT.

This clone has just a few counts. The chain carries TRBV25-1 and TRBJ2-7, with 7 bases matching TRBD2. V lost 3 bases, J lost 0 bases, and 2 bases stayed unmatched. CDR1 is MGHDK, CDR2 SYGVNS, per germline. This CDR3 is built from 14 residues. The CDR3, as DNA: TGTGCCAGCAGTGAGGGCGGGAGCTCCTACGAGCAGTACGTC. Amino acids: CASSEGGSSYEQYV.

The chain links TRBV18 to TRBJ2-1; D might be TRBD2 (6 bases). CDR3 length equals 15 residues. The ends were cut back, 3 bases at V and 8 bases at J, with 17 bases in the middle. From germline, CDR1 is KGHSH and CDR2 LQKENI. The CDR3 bases are TGTGCCAGCTCACCTTCTTTTGGGAGGTTAGATGAGCAGTTCTTC. The encoded protein is CASSPSFGRLDEQFF.

This chain uses TRBV18 with TRBJ1-2; D is unclear. The CDR3 runs 14 residues. V was cut by 2 bases and J by 2 bases, with 9 bases left in between. Per the germline V gene, CDR1 is KGHSH and CDR2 is LQKENI. The CDR3 region is CASSPGQMNYGYTF. The CDR3 nucleotides are TGTGCCAGCTCACCAGGGCAGATGAACTATGGCTACACCTTC.

This clone turned up a few times. The chain is built from TRBV7-9 and TRBJ1-1, with a tentative D call TRBD1 (5 bases). CDR1 and CDR2 (germline): SEHNR, FQNEAQ (reference sequence). V was trimmed by 7 bases and J by 1 base, leaving 16 bases between them. The CDR3 contains 15 residues. This CDR3 is CASTGGGYRNTEAFF. CDR3 coding DNA: TGTGCCAGCACTGGGGGGGGGTACAGGAACACTGAAGCTTTCTTT.

This chain links TRBV5-4 with TRBJ2-1; 9 positions match TRBD2. V gave up 8 bases and J gave up 10 bases; unmatched junction bases: 7. The CDR3 loop spans 12 amino acids. In germline, CDR1 is SGHNT, CDR2 YYREEE (reference sequence). CDR3 DNA: TGTGCCAGTCGGCGGGAGGGAGTCGAGCAGTTCTTC. Protein: CASRREGVEQFF.

The rearrangement uses TRBV19 and TRBJ1-5; D call uncertain. The germline gives CDR1 LNHDA, CDR2 SQIVND (reference sequence). V was cut by 4 bases and J by 9 bases, with 16 bases left in between. The CDR3 contains 14 residues. The CDR3 is CASSRDESGWPQHF. In DNA, the CDR3 is TGTGCCAGTAGTAGAGACGAGTCGGGGTGGCCCCAGCATTTT.

The chain uses TRBV7-6 and TRBJ1-5; D unclear. Trimming stripped 1 base from V and 3 bases from J, with 7 bases between. CDR1 and CDR2 (germline): SGHVS, FNYEAQ. The CDR3 runs to 14 residues. CDR3 protein: CASSLDSYNQPQHF. The CDR3 DNA reads as TGTGCCAGCAGCTTAGACAGTTACAATCAGCCCCAGCATTTT.

This clone came up a few times. The chain carries TRBV10-3 and TRBJ1-1; D gene ambiguous. CDR1 and CDR2 from the germline V gene are ENHRY and SYGVKD. The CDR3 consists of 14 residues. The V end was cut by 4 bases, the J end by 1 base, with 10 bases between. CDR3 amino acids: CAISGASGNTEAFF. The CDR3 nucleotides read TGTGCCATCAGTGGGGCCTCAGGGAACACTGAAGCTTTCTTT.

The rearrangement joins TRBV18 to TRBJ1-6, with unresolved D. The CDR3 consists of 15 residues. The germline CDR1 and CDR2 sequences are KGHSH and LQKENI. Trimming stripped 3 bases from V and 9 bases from J, with 15 bases between. CDR3 bases: TGTGCCAGCTCACCCTCCCGGGTCTCGGGTTCACCCCTCCACTTT. Its protein product is CASSPSRVSGSPLHF.

The CDR3 DNA follows: TGTGCCAGCAGTTTCCTTAGGGGGGGGGCCTACGAGCAGTACTTC. This sequence encodes CASSFLRGGAYEQYF. The genes are TRBV27 and TRBJ2-7; weak D call: TRBD2 (7 bases). This CDR3 spans 15 amino acids. CDR1 MNHEY and CDR2 SMNVEV come from the germline V gene (reference sequence). Trimming pared 3 bases from V and 2 bases from J, leaving 14 bases between.

This chain joins TRBV5-4 and TRBJ2-6; perhaps TRBD2 as D (6 bases). CDR1 and CDR2 (germline): SGHNT, YYREEE (reference sequence). The CDR3 spans 18 residues. V lost 4 bases and J 0 bases, leaving 17 bases between the germline ends. The DNA of the CDR3 is TGTGCCAGCAGCGCGCCAGGGAGGAGGGGCTCTGGGGCCAACGTCCTGACTTTC. It yields the protein CASSAPGRRGSGANVLTF. Full variable domain (remainder filled in from reference TRBV5-4 and TRBJ2-6): ETGVTQSPTHLIKTRGQQVTLRCSSQSGHNTVSWYQQALGQGPQFIFQYYREEENGRGNFPPRFSGLQFPNYSSELNVNALELDDSALYLCASSAPGRRGSGANVLTFGAGSRLTVL.